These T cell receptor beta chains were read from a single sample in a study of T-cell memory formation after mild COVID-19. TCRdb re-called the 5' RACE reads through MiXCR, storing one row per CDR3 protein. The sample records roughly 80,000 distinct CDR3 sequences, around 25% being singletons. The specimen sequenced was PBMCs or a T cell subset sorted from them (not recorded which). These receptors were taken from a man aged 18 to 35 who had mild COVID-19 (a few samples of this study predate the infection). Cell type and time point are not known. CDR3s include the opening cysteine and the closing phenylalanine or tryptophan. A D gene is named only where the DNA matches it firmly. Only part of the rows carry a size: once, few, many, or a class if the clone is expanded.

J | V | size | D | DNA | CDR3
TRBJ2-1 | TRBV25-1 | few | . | TGTGCCAGCAGTTCGGCCCAAATTGGGGAGTTCTTC | CASSSAQIGEFF
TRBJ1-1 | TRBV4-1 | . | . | TGCGCCAGCAGCCAATTCGTACGGAACACTGAAGCTTTCTTT | CASSQFVRNTEAFF
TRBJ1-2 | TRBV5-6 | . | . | TGTGCCAGCAGCTTGGGTAACTCTGCGGGCTACACCTTC | CASSLGNSAGYTF
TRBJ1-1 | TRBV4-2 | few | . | TGTGCCAGCAGCCAAGGGAACAGGGCTGATGAAGCTTTCTTT | CASSQGNRADEAFF
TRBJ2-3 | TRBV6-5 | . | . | TGTGCCAGCAGGGCAGGGTATTCGGATACGCAGTATTTT | CASRAGYSDTQYF
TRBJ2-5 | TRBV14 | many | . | TGTGCCAGCAGCCAAGATCGGAGCATGCAAGAGACCCAGTACTTC | CASSQDRSMQETQYF
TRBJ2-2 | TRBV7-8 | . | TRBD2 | TGTGCCAGCAGCTACGGATTAGCGGGGCACGGGGAGCTGTTTTTT | CASSYGLAGHGELFF
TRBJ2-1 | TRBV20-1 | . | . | TGCAGTGCTTCACCCCAGAGAGCGGACACCAATGAGCAGTTCTTC | CSASPQRADTNEQFF
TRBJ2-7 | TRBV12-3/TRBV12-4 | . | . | TGTGCCAGCAGTTTTGGAACTACCTTTTACGAGCAGTACTTC | CASSFGTTFYEQYF
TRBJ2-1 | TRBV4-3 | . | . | TGCGCCAGCAGCCGAGCCCCCTCGAACAATGAGCAGTTCTTC | CASSRAPSNNEQFF
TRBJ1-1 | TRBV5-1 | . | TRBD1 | TGCGCCAGCAGCTGGGGGACAGGCATGAACACTGAAGCTTTCTTT | CASSWGTGMNTEAFF
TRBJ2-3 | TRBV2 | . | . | TGTGCCAGCAGTGAAAGCCACACAGATACGCAGTATTTT | CASSESHTDTQYF
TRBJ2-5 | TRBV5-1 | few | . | TGCGCCAGCAGCTTATTGGCGGCGACGCAAGAGACCCAGTACTTC | CASSLLAATQETQYF
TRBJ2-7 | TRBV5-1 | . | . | TGCGCCAGCAGCTTGACGGGTACTACGCCGGCCTACGAGCAGTACTTC | CASSLTGTTPAYEQYF